This passage covers 20 T cell receptor beta chains from one sample sequenced in a study of blood T cells in healthy people across ages. The use of a sample-barcoded 5' primer and a J-beta primer mix characterized a second PCR of roughly 6 to 11 cycles. TCRdb re-analysed the 5' RACE reads in MiXCR, keeping a single row per CDR3 protein. The sample lists about 730,000 distinct CDR3 sequences; around 40% were seen once. The source material was blood. Every receptor here comes from a woman aged 55-75 years in good health.

This clonotype was detected only a few times. The chain combines TRBV3-1 with TRBJ2-3, with TRBD1 as a possible D gene (7 bases). The V gene's germline CDR1 is LGHDT and CDR2 YNNKEL (reference sequence). This CDR3 spans 16 amino acids. Between the trimmed V and J ends, which lost 4 bases and 2 bases, there was a span of 16 bases. The CDR3 region is CASSLRRDSYTDTQYF. Here the CDR3 DNA reads TGTGCCAGCAGCCTACGGCGGGACAGCTACACAGATACGCAGTATTTT.

The rearrangement links TRBV4-3 to TRBJ2-3; tentatively, D is TRBD2 (6 bases). V was cut by 0 bases and J by 3 bases, with 13 bases left in between. The CDR3 is 16 amino acids. Germline lookup yields CDR1 LGHNA and CDR2 YSLEER. CDR3 loop: CASSQDITAGTDTQYF. The CDR3 DNA follows: TGCGCCAGCAGCCAAGATATTACGGCGGGAACAGATACGCAGTATTTT.

V usage is TRBV27 and J usage is TRBJ2-2, with TRBD1 identical over 8 bases. V gave up 1 base and J gave up 3 bases; unmatched junction bases: 7. The CDR3 is made up of 17 amino acids. Germline V gene data show CDR1 as MNHEY and CDR2 as SMNVEV (reference sequence). CDR3 in amino acids: CASSLWGGQGYTGELFF. The CDR3 DNA sequence: TGTGCCAGCAGTTTATGGGGAGGACAGGGTTACACCGGGGAGCTGTTTTTT.

The genes are TRBV25-1 and TRBJ1-2; D gene ambiguous. The germline V gene has CDR1 MGHDK and CDR2 SYGVNS. V lost 3 bases to trimming and J lost 9 bases, with 14 bases between them. There are 13 residues in the CDR3. DNA for the CDR3: TGTGCCAGCAGTGAGTTTAAGGGTGGGAGCTACACCTTC. It is translated as CASSEFKGGSYTF.

The table lists this clonotype with many counts. The rearrangement uses TRBV28 and TRBJ2-7, with D uncertain. Germline V lookup: CDR1 MDHEN, CDR2 SYDVKM. Trimming removed 5 bases at V and 1 base at J, with 15 bases between. This CDR3 is built from 15 residues. The CDR3 nucleotides read TGTGCCAGCAGTCCCCAACATCCCAGGTCCTACGAGCAGTACTTC. Its protein product is CASSPQHPRSYEQYF.

The chain combines TRBV29-1 with TRBJ2-1; 8 bases fit TRBD2. The CDR3 length is 16 residues. The V gene's germline CDR1 is SQVTM and CDR2 ANQGSEA. V was pared by 1 base and J by 5 bases, with 10 bases of the junction left unmatched. DNA of the CDR3: TGCAGCGTTGAAGGGCTAGCGGGCTCTCAAAACAATGAGCAGTTCTTC. Its translation is CSVEGLAGSQNNEQFF.

V and J are TRBV4-2 and TRBJ2-7; D is unresolved. Per germline, CDR1 LGHNA and CDR2 YNFKEQ. V lost 7 bases, J lost 5 bases, and 18 bases lay in between. The CDR3 consists of 14 residues. The chain's CDR3 is CASTSLAGEHEQYF. The CDR3 nucleotides read TGTGCCAGCACCTCCCTGGCAGGTGAACACGAGCAGTACTTC.

The gene calls are TRBV30 and TRBJ1-5; 7 nucleotides match TRBD1. Germline V CDR1 and CDR2: GTSNPN, SVGIG (reference sequence). The CDR3 loop spans 12 amino acids. After removal of 3 bases from V and 8 bases from J, the junction contained 4 bases not matched to a gene. The CDR3 DNA sequence: TGTGCCTGGAGCCGCAGGGGGGAGCCCCAGCATTTT. Translating it yields CAWSRRGEPQHF.

The chain couples TRBV7-9 to TRBJ1-1; 11 bases map to TRBD1. CDR1 SEHNR and CDR2 FQNEAQ come from the germline V gene (reference sequence). V lost 5 bases, J lost 5 bases, and 7 bases stayed unmatched. The CDR3 extends over 15 amino acids. The CDR3, as DNA: TGTGCCAGCAGCCCTTCCCGGGACAGGGGGACTGAAGCTTTCTTT. It specifies CASSPSRDRGTEAFF.

This clonotype was found a few times. The rearrangement links TRBV6-5 to TRBJ1-1; no reliable D call. Germline V gene sequence: CDR1 MNHEY, CDR2 SVGAGI. V lost 6 bases to trimming and J lost 1 base, with 12 bases between them. CDR3 size: 14 residues. CDR3: CASRAPGRNTEAFF. The DNA of the CDR3 is TGTGCCAGCAGAGCACCGGGGAGGAACACTGAAGCTTTCTTT.

In its sample, this clonotype was seen a few times. The chain links TRBV7-9 to TRBJ2-1, with D perhaps given as TRBD1 or TRBD2 (5 bases each). Germline V gives CDR1 SEHNR, CDR2 FQNEAQ (reference sequence). There are 15 residues in the CDR3. The V and J ends lost 5 bases and 8 bases respectively, with 19 bases between them. For the CDR3, the DNA is TGTGCCAGCAGCCGTCGGGACCCTCCTGCCGATGAGCAGTTCTTC. Translation: CASSRRDPPADEQFF.

The chain links TRBV6-1 to TRBJ2-3, with D unclear. Germline values: CDR1 MNHNS, CDR2 SASEGT. The CDR3 spans 12 residues. V was shortened by 7 bases and J by 2 bases, with 7 bases between the two germline ends. The CDR3 DNA reads as TGTGCCAGCACAAGATACACAGATACGCAGTATTTT. This gives the protein CASTRYTDTQYF.

V and J are TRBV4-2 and TRBJ2-7, with a weak D call TRBD2 (5 bases). With 0 bases removed from V and 5 bases from J, the gap between germline ends came to 8 bases. The V gene's germline CDR1 is LGHNA and CDR2 YNFKEQ. The CDR3 runs 13 residues. The CDR3 DNA reads TGTGCCAGCAGCCAAGAATCGGGGAACGAGCAGTACTTC. Translated, it gives CASSQESGNEQYF.

The J gene is TRBJ2-3, the V gene TRBV27, with 9 bases that match TRBD2. V dropped 0 bases and J dropped 1; count of bases not matched to a gene: 2. Germline CDR1 MNHEY, CDR2 SMNVEV (reference sequence). The CDR3 contains 16 residues. This CDR3 is CASSLSASGGTDTQYF. CDR3 sequence (DNA): TGTGCCAGCAGTTTATCGGCTAGCGGGGGCACAGATACGCAGTATTTT.

CDR3 bases: TGCGCCAGCAGCTTGTTTGTCCACGAAGGCACAGATACGCAGTATTTT. Translation: CASSLFVHEGTDTQYF. J is TRBJ2-3 and V is TRBV5-1; D ambiguous. Trimming removed 1 base from V and 1 base from J, with 13 bases in between. Germline V gene sequence: CDR1 SGHRS, CDR2 YFSETQ. The CDR3 runs 16 residues.

This chain connects TRBV7-3 to TRBJ2-1; 7 nucleotides align to TRBD2. Per germline, CDR1 SGHTA and CDR2 FQGTGA. V was clipped by 1 base and J by 6 bases; unmatched bases: 9. The CDR3 is 16 residues long. In nucleotides, the CDR3 is TGTGCCAGCAGCTTAAGTGGACTAGGCCTTAGCAATGAGCAGTTCTTC. It specifies CASSLSGLGLSNEQFF.

This clonotype was counted at least ten times. CDR3 protein: CASSLGGTGSQETQYF. In DNA form, the CDR3 reads TGTGCCAGCAGCTTAGGTGGGACAGGGAGCCAAGAGACCCAGTACTTC. The V gene is TRBV7-6, the J gene TRBJ2-5; 9 nucleotides match TRBD1. J lost 1 base, V lost 1 base, and 4 bases had no gene match. CDR3 length: 16 amino acids. Germline V gene data show CDR1 as SGHVS and CDR2 as FNYEAQ.

The chain recombines TRBV29-1 with TRBJ2-3; TRBD2 matches at 15 bases. This CDR3 is built from 15 residues. V trimming: 4 bases; J trimming: 5 bases; junction bases outside the gene matches: 4. The V gene's germline CDR1 is SQVTM and CDR2 ANQGSEA. CDR3 in amino acids: CSVGRTSGGVDTQYF. The CDR3 region has the DNA TGCAGCGTTGGAAGGACTAGCGGGGGGGTAGATACGCAGTATTTT.

Only a few counts were recorded for this clonotype. The gene calls are TRBV20-1 and TRBJ2-5; 8 nucleotides match TRBD1. The V segment lost 3 bases and the J segment 0 bases; nucleotides outside the gene matches: 6. The CDR3 spans 15 residues. In germline, CDR1 is DFQATT, CDR2 SNEGSKA (reference sequence). This CDR3 reads CSASSQGAYQETQYF. The CDR3 DNA reads TGCAGTGCTAGCTCCCAGGGGGCCTACCAAGAGACCCAGTACTTC.

The table lists this clonotype with many counts. The chain employs TRBV12-3 or TRBV12-4 and TRBJ2-1, with 10 bases matching TRBD2. The CDR3 has 14 residues. V gave up 6 bases and J gave up 6 bases; unmatched junction bases: 5. CDR3 loop: CASSYGTSVNEQFF. The CDR3 nucleotides read TGTGCCAGCAGCTACGGGACTAGCGTCAATGAGCAGTTCTTC.